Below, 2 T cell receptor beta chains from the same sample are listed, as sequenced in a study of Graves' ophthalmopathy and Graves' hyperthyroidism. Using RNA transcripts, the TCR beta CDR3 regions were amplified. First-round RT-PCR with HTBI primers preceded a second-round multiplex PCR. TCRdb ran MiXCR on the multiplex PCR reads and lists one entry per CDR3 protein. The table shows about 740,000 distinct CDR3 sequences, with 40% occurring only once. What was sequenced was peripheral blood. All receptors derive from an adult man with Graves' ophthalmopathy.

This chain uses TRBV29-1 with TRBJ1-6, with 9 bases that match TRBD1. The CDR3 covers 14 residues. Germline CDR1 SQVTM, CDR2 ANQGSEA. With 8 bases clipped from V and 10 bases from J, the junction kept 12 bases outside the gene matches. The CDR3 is CSSRTGDLTSPLHF. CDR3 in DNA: TGCAGCTCCCGGACAGGGGACCTAACCTCACCCCTCCACTTT.

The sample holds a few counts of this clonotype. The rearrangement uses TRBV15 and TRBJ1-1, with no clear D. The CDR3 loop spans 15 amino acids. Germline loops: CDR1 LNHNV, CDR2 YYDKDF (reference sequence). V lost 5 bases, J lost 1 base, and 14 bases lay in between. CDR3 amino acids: CATSDSMQENTEAFF. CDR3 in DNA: TGTGCCACCAGCGATTCAATGCAGGAGAACACTGAAGCTTTCTTT.